Only a few counts were recorded for the clone carrying this T cell receptor (beta chain). Its antigen is still unknown. The investigators amplified TCR beta CDR3 regions from RNA transcripts. The HTBI primer set served for first-round RT-PCR of the TCR CDR3. TCRdb passed the multiplex PCR reads through MiXCR, listing each CDR3 protein once. The sample lists about 640,000 distinct CDR3 sequences; roughly 20% were seen once. The sample originates from a study of T cells in Graves' hyperthyroidism and ophthalmopathy. Study-wide results and caveats: Peripheral blood also featured most of the thyroid clonotypes expanded above 0.001. The model predicted ophthalmopathy a median roughly 6.3 months before onset.

V was clipped by 3 bases and J by 3 bases, with 12 bases between them. This CDR3 is built from 15 residues. Ophthalmopathy patients had Clinical Activity Score at least 3, NOSPECS grade at least 4, duration under 3 months. The rearrangement uses TRBV12-3 or TRBV12-4 and TRBJ2-1; D is possibly TRBD2 (6 bases). Sequencing input: blood. The clonotype was recovered from a man aged 30 to 39 with Graves' ophthalmopathy. DNA for the CDR3: TGTGCCAGCAGTTTTGGGGGACTGGGCTACAATGAGCAGTTCTTC. Its translation is CASSFGGLGYNEQFF.